Described below is a single T cell receptor beta chain sequence and its context. Its antigen is unknown. Donors showed nominal health when sampled, although they likely had unrecorded immune exposures. The PCR ran on 60 Vbeta and 13 Jbeta primers. Sequencing used immunoSEQ multiplex PCR; TCRdb keeps in-frame clones, though not all of them. The sample records approximately 200,000 clones, about 83% being singletons. The sample is drawn from a study of cytomegalovirus exposure and HLA in healthy donors. Study-level background: Earlier, 150 million to 200 million T cells were analyzed, and 95 million to 140 million unique TCR beta sequences were found among them. Study results and caveats: Previously analyzed data showed that most TCR beta V segments were productive at a frequency of about 90% or about 30%.

The sequence was collected from a human donor in good health. Sequences were obtained from PBMCs.

This chain's CDR3 is CASSLVSDGEQYF. The CDR3 nucleotides read TGTGCCAGCAGCTTAGTAAGCGATGGAGAGCAGTACTTC. The J gene is TRBJ2-7, the V gene TRBV7-9; D not certain. CDR3 length equals 13 residues. Germline CDR1 SEHNR, CDR2 FQNEAQ (reference sequence). V was shortened by 1 base and J by 7 bases, with 11 bases between the two germline ends.